The 3 T cell receptor beta chains below were found in one sample sequenced in a study of OX40 agonist ivuxolimab in advanced cancers. The library was made by the immunoSEQ multiplex PCR assay. TCRdb took over this immuneACCESS table, retaining in-frame rearrangements with V and J assigned. Such tables are incomplete; in checked studies, under half of the missing clones stem from an unresolved V gene, and the remainder is unexplained. This sample holds 55,000 to 65,000 clones; 77% were observed only once. The ten largest clones add up to around 5.9% of the sample. The material was CD4+ or CD8+ T cells sorted from blood, obtained in a trial of the OX40 agonist ivuxolimab. The receptors here all came from an adult with an advanced solid tumor such as melanoma, head and neck, liver or kidney cancer.

The gene calls are TRBV14 and TRBJ1-1; D possibly corresponds to TRBD1 (5 bases). CDR3 length equals 13 residues. In germline, CDR1 is SGHDN, CDR2 FVKESK. V shed 4 bases and J shed 6 bases, with 12 bases lying between them. The CDR3 DNA follows: TGTGCCAGCAGCCCCCACGGACACTCTGAAGCTTTCTTT. It encodes CASSPHGHSEAFF.

The chain uses TRBV7-2 and TRBJ2-7; the D gene is possibly TRBD2 (6 bases). The germline V gene has CDR1 SGHTA and CDR2 FQGNSA. Trimming took off 7 bases at V and 6 bases at J, with 22 bases between the two ends. The length of the CDR3 is 15 residues. This CDR3 reads CASTLDSGGQGEQYF. CDR3 DNA: TGTGCCAGCACCCTTGACAGTGGAGGGCAGGGCGAGCAGTACTTC. Full variable domain (remainder filled in from reference TRBV7-2 and TRBJ2-7): GAGVSQSPSNKVTEKGKDVELRCDPISGHTALYWYRQSLGQGLEFLIYFQGNSAPDKSGLPSDRFSAERTGGSVSTLTIQRTQQEDSAVYLCASTLDSGGQGEQYFGPGTRLTVT.

The chain links TRBV28 to TRBJ2-7; D unclear. The CDR3 runs 13 residues. Germline V gene lookup returns CDR1 MDHEN and CDR2 SYDVKM. Deletions cut 5 bases from V and 3 bases from J, with 11 bases between. CDR3 loop: CASSRWVRYEQYF. Written as DNA, the CDR3 is TGTGCCAGCAGTAGGTGGGTCCGCTACGAGCAGTACTTC.